This T cell receptor (beta chain) was found in a study of human T cells and chemical hapten exposure. The V gene lost 3 bases and the J gene lost 12 bases, with 9 bases spanning the gap. The CDR3 sequence is 11 residues long. Time point given: pre-sensitization, week 0. Treatment in this sample: therapeutic diphenylcyclopropenone sensitization with weekly scalp DPC. This clonotype appeared many times. Using its own MiXCR run on the RACE reads, TCRdb lists one record per CDR3 protein. The data hold roughly 88,000 distinct CDR3 sequences, with nearly 10% observed a single time. The V call is TRBV12-3 or TRBV12-4, the J call TRBJ1-3; TRBD1 might be the D (5 bases). The sample consisted of whole blood, taken in connection with sensitization to the hapten diphenylcyclopropenone (DPC). This sequence originates from a woman in her 40s with alopecia areata. Some clones in this sample may be carry-over from other donors' samples. DNA for the CDR3: TGTGCCAGCAGTTTCGGGGGGGACATATATTTT. It yields the protein CASSFGGDIYF.